One sample yielded the 26 T cell receptor beta chains listed below, sequenced in a study of T cell responses to AZD1222 COVID-19 vaccine. The repertoire was sequenced with immunoSEQ multiplex PCR; TCRdb's copy has only in-frame clones and lacks some. The sample includes some 150,000 clones, approximately 90% seen only once; the top ten take about 3.5%. The sample was peripheral blood, taken 28 days after the second AZD1222 dose. These receptors all stem from an adult who received the AZD1222 COVID-19 vaccine.

This clone occurred a few times. V is TRBV19 and J is TRBJ1-4; D remains ambiguous. The germline V gene has CDR1 LNHDA and CDR2 SQIVND (reference sequence). There are 12 residues in the CDR3. The V gene lost 10 bases and the J gene lost 5 bases, with 11 bases spanning the gap. The CDR3 sequence: CATQRKNEKLFF. In DNA, the CDR3 is TGTGCCACCCAAAGGAAGAATGAAAAACTGTTTTTT.

V and J are TRBV5-1 and TRBJ2-7, with a possible D match to TRBD1 (6 bases). The germline V gene has CDR1 SGHRS and CDR2 YFSETQ. CDR3 length equals 14 residues. The V and J ends lost 0 bases and 2 bases respectively, with 9 bases between them. The CDR3 sequence: CASSLDRDTYEQYF. The CDR3 nucleotides read TGCGCCAGCAGCTTGGACAGGGACACCTACGAGCAGTACTTC. The entire variable domain, with the rest obtained from reference TRBV5-1 and TRBJ2-7, is as follows: KAGVTQTPRYLIKTRGQQVTLSCSPISGHRSVSWYQQTPGQGLQFLFEYFSETQRNKGNFPGRFSGRQFSNSRSEMNVSTLELGDSALYLCASSLDRDTYEQYFGPGTRLTVT.

The chain has TRBV28 and TRBJ1-2, with D possibly being TRBD1 (5 bases). The V end lost 6 bases, the J end lost 5 bases, and 13 bases lay between the germline ends. CDR3 length: 13 amino acids. Germline CDR1 is MDHEN and CDR2 is SYDVKM. CDR3 coding DNA: TGTGCCAGCAGCCCATGGGGGGAATATGGCTACACCTTC. Translated: CASSPWGEYGYTF.

The V gene is TRBV3-1 (or the pseudogene TRBV3-2), the J gene TRBJ2-7, with TRBD1 matching 8 bases. Germline V gene lookup returns CDR1 LGHDT and CDR2 YNNKEL (reference sequence). CDR3 length: 14 amino acids. J was trimmed by 6 bases and V by 2 bases; bases with no gene match: 6. This chain's CDR3 is CASSQSTGTGEQYF. The CDR3, as DNA: TGTGCCAGCAGCCAATCGACAGGGACAGGCGAGCAGTACTTC.

This chain links TRBV7-2 with TRBJ2-3, with 10 bases that match TRBD2. Trimming removed 4 bases from V and 9 bases from J; junction bases left unmatched: 13. This CDR3 region has 16 residues. The germline V gene has CDR1 SGHTA and CDR2 FQGNSA. CDR3 bases: TGTGCCAGCAGCTCGTTCTCTAGCGGGAGCGCCACGACGCAGTATTTT. Its protein product is CASSSFSSGSATTQYF.

The V and J genes are TRBV15 and TRBJ2-7; D remains ambiguous. The ends were cut back, 0 bases at V and 0 bases at J, with 12 bases in the middle. The CDR3 covers 16 residues. Germline CDR1 and CDR2: LNHNV and YYDKDF (reference sequence). The DNA of the CDR3 is TGTGCCACCAGCAGAGATCCAGGCGCTACCTCCTACGAGCAGTACTTC. It codes for CATSRDPGATSYEQYF.

DNA of the CDR3: TGTGCCAGCAGCTTGGCGGTGGCGACAGGGACCTACGAGCAGTACTTC. Translating gives CASSLAVATGTYEQYF. The rearrangement links TRBV5-6 to TRBJ2-7, with TRBD1 matching over 7 bases. There are 16 residues in the CDR3. J lost 2 bases, V lost 0 bases, and 8 bases had no gene match. Germline assignment: CDR1 SGHDT and CDR2 YYEEEE.

The chain has TRBV7-9 and TRBJ2-6, with D unresolved. Germline CDR1 is SEHNR and CDR2 is FQNEAQ (reference sequence). Trimming pared 1 base from V and 0 bases from J, leaving 7 bases between. The CDR3 is 16 amino acids. The CDR3 here is CASSLGAFSGANVLTF. CDR3 in DNA: TGTGCCAGCAGCTTAGGGGCCTTCTCTGGGGCCAACGTCCTGACTTTC.

The V call is TRBV7-2, the J call TRBJ1-1; TRBD1 matches at 9 bases. From germline, CDR1 is SGHTA and CDR2 FQGNSA. V dropped 3 bases and J dropped 6; count of bases not matched to a gene: 17. The CDR3 runs 18 residues. The CDR3 sequence: CASSFFGDREASLAEAFF. As DNA, the CDR3 is TGTGCCAGCAGCTTCTTCGGGGACAGGGAAGCGAGTTTGGCTGAAGCTTTCTTT.

The V and J genes are TRBV28 and TRBJ1-5; no clear D gene. V was shortened by 2 bases and J by 0 bases, with 8 bases between the two germline ends. Germline loops: CDR1 MDHEN, CDR2 SYDVKM. The CDR3 extends over 15 amino acids. CDR3 protein: CASSLRQYSNQPQHF. CDR3 nucleotide sequence: TGTGCCAGCAGTTTAAGGCAGTATAGCAATCAGCCCCAGCATTTT.

The chain employs TRBV28 and TRBJ1-5, with 7 nucleotides matching TRBD1. Germline CDR1 MDHEN, CDR2 SYDVKM. The length of the CDR3 is 15 residues. The V gene end was trimmed by 3 bases and the J gene end by 6 bases; junction bases not matched to a gene: 8. The CDR3 loop reads CASSLSTGSGQPQHF. The DNA for the CDR3 is TGTGCCAGCAGTTTGTCGACAGGGTCGGGTCAGCCCCAGCATTTT.

The chain couples TRBV24-1 to TRBJ2-7; TRBD1 is a possible D gene (6 bases). The CDR3 has 14 residues. The germline V gene encodes CDR1 KGHDR and CDR2 SFDVKD. V was shortened by 5 bases and J by 0 bases, with 10 bases between the two germline ends. The CDR3 nucleotides read TGTGCCACCAGTGCGGGGACATCCTCCTACGAGCAGTACTTC. Translation gives CATSAGTSSYEQYF.

The V gene is TRBV28, the J gene TRBJ1-5; TRBD1 is a possible D gene (5 bases). In germline, CDR1 is MDHEN, CDR2 SYDVKM. The V and J ends lost 5 bases and 8 bases respectively, with 16 bases between them. The CDR3 loop spans 14 amino acids. The CDR3: CASSTRGAQEPQHF. As DNA, the CDR3 is TGTGCCAGCAGTACTCGAGGGGCCCAGGAGCCCCAGCATTTT.

J is TRBJ2-3 and V is TRBV10-3; D may correspond to TRBD1 or TRBD2 (6 bases each). V lost 5 bases and J 1 base, leaving 16 bases between the germline ends. Germline V lookup: CDR1 ENHRY, CDR2 SYGVKD. The CDR3 totals 16 residues. CDR3 coding DNA: TGTGCCATCAGTCCCCGGAGGGGGAGAGGCACAGATACGCAGTATTTT. It yields the protein CAISPRRGRGTDTQYF.

The CDR3 bases are TGTGCCAGCAGCCCCCAGGGGAACTCTGGAAACACCATATATTTT. Translated, it gives CASSPQGNSGNTIYF. V gene TRBV16 combines with J gene TRBJ1-3; tentatively, D is TRBD1 (6 bases). Germline CDR1 is KGHSY and CDR2 is FQNENV. The ends were cut back, 4 bases at V and 0 bases at J, with 10 bases in the middle. The CDR3 totals 15 residues.

CDR3 DNA sequence: TGTGCCAGCAGGGAGGGACAGGGCGACACCGGGGAGCTGTTTTTT. This gives the protein CASREGQGDTGELFF. The rearrangement joins TRBV6-5 to TRBJ2-2; TRBD1 matches 9 bases. Trimming cost V 6 bases and J 3 bases; bases outside gene matches: 5. This CDR3 comprises 15 residues. The germline V gene has CDR1 MNHEY and CDR2 SVGAGI.

V and J are TRBV5-6 and TRBJ1-6; D is uncertain. V was pared by 4 bases and J by 7 bases, with 15 bases between. This CDR3 has 15 amino acids. The germline CDR1 and CDR2 sequences are SGHDT and YYEEEE. CDR3 amino acids: CASSVSTSGNSPLHF. CDR3 DNA: TGTGCCAGCAGCGTTTCCACCTCGGGCAATTCACCCCTCCACTTT.

The rearrangement links TRBV3-1 (or the pseudogene TRBV3-2) to TRBJ2-3, with 9 nucleotides matching TRBD1. The CDR3 totals 15 residues. The V gene end was trimmed by 4 bases and the J gene end by 1 base; junction bases not matched to a gene: 3. Germline V CDR1 and CDR2: LGHDT, YNNKEL (reference sequence). DNA of the CDR3: TGTGCCAGCAGCCTTTGGACAGGGGGCACAGATACGCAGTATTTT. Its translation is CASSLWTGGTDTQYF.

J is TRBJ1-4 and V is TRBV28; TRBD1 matches at 11 bases. V lost 6 bases and J lost 6; bases outside the gene matches: 3. This CDR3 is 14 amino acids long. Germline V gene sequence: CDR1 MDHEN, CDR2 SYDVKM. CDR3 sequence (DNA): TGTGCCAGCAGCCCGGGACAGGGGGATGAAAAACTGTTTTTT. Translated, it gives CASSPGQGDEKLFF.

This clone was found once. CDR3 sequence (DNA): TGTGCCAGCAGCTCCGGTAGGAATGAGCAGTTCTTC. Its translation is CASSSGRNEQFF. V gene TRBV7-3 combines with J gene TRBJ2-1; D ambiguous. Germline CDR1 SGHTA, CDR2 FQGTGA. The CDR3 contains 12 residues. V was pared by 4 bases and J by 7 bases, with 8 bases between.

Points on this clone: An end of the junction does not agree with germline; a read error may underlie this. The chain carries TRBV2 and TRBJ2-2; D gene ambiguous. This CDR3 contains 11 residues. Germline V gene lookup returns CDR1 SNHLY and CDR2 FYNNEI. The CDR3 region has the DNA TGTGCCAGCTGTGACACCGGGGAGCTGTTTTTT. Protein product: CASCDTGELFF. Drawing the rest from reference TRBV2 and TRBJ2-2, the complete variable domain is EPEVTQTPSHQVTQMGQEVILRCVPISNHLYFYWYRQILGQKVEFLVSFYNNEISEKSEIFDDQFSVERPDGSNFTLKIRSTKLEDSAMYFCASCDTGELFFGEGSRLTVL.

CDR3 bases: TGTGCCAGCAGTTATAGACAGAATGAAAAACTGTTTTTT. Protein product: CASSYRQNEKLFF. V gene TRBV6-5 combines with J gene TRBJ1-4; tentatively, D is TRBD1 (5 bases). V gave up 3 bases and J gave up 5 bases, with 7 bases separating them. This CDR3 region has 13 residues. Looked up from germline, CDR1 is MNHEY and CDR2 is SVGAGI.

This CDR3 is CASSLASSGTLQHSGNTIYF. CDR3 nucleotide sequence: TGCGCCAGCAGCTTGGCTTCGTCGGGCACTTTACAGCACTCTGGAAACACCATATATTTT. The V and J genes are TRBV5-1 and TRBJ1-3; D ambiguous. In germline, CDR1 is SGHRS, CDR2 YFSETQ. V lost 0 bases and J lost 0, with 22 bases in between. The CDR3 spans 20 residues.

The chain couples TRBV19 to TRBJ2-3; D remains ambiguous. V was trimmed by 1 base and J by 3 bases, leaving 8 bases between them. Germline CDR1 reads LNHDA; CDR2 reads SQIVND (reference sequence). The CDR3 loop spans 14 amino acids. The CDR3 DNA follows: TGTGCCAGTAGTATAGTACACAGAACAGATACGCAGTATTTT. Protein product: CASSIVHRTDTQYF.

J is TRBJ1-6 and V is TRBV19; D uncertain. Germline CDR1 reads LNHDA; CDR2 reads SQIVND (reference sequence). CDR3 length equals 14 residues. Deletions cut 6 bases from V and 4 bases from J, with 10 bases between. DNA for the CDR3: TGTGCCAGTAGGCCGGCCGGTTATAATTCACCCCTCCACTTT. This gives the protein CASRPAGYNSPLHF.

The rearrangement uses TRBV29-1 and TRBJ2-1, with a weak D call TRBD1 (5 bases). Germline lookup yields CDR1 SQVTM and CDR2 ANQGSEA. This CDR3 comprises 15 residues. V was clipped by 1 base and J by 4 bases, with 14 bases between them. The CDR3 sequence: CSVEGWGRNYNEQFF. CDR3 sequence (DNA): TGCAGCGTTGAAGGGTGGGGCAGGAATTACAATGAGCAGTTCTTC.